Below, 31 T cell receptor beta chains from the same sample are listed, as sequenced in a study of tumor-infiltrating lymphocytes in primary liver carcinoma (dated by TCRdb to 2017 to 2019). Blood RNA was extracted from unsorted whole blood with TRIzol reagent; germline DNA came from the DNeasy Blood & Tissue kit. TCRdb lists the instrument as Illumina HiSeq 2500. A constant-region primer and ProtoScript II reverse transcriptase were used to reverse-transcribe TCRbeta-specific cDNA from roughly 0.5 ug total RNA. The TCRbeta libraries were prepared through three rounds of nested multiplex PCR following a slightly modified ARM-PCR procedure. The first two PCR rounds used multiplex TRBV1-TRBV30 forward primers with a Cbeta reverse primer, each for approximately 11 cycles. The raw public data were reprocessed by TCRdb itself: fastp quality trimming at Q25, MiXCR clonotype calling, in-frame beta chains only. For every CDR3 protein sequence, its rows merge into one entry that carries the most common genes and DNA. For this sample the table gives about 330,000 distinct CDR3 sequences, of which roughly 61% were detected only once. The top ten clonotypes cover under 8% of the sample.

The sample comprised peripheral blood. These receptors were collected from a man in his forties with primary liver carcinoma and hepatitis B virus infection.

The table lists this clonotype with many counts. The chain uses TRBV6-2 or TRBV6-3 and TRBJ2-7, with 10 positions matching TRBD2. V shed 0 bases, J shed 5 bases, and the junction held 10 bases outside the gene matches. Germline V gene lookup returns CDR1 MNHEY and CDR2 SVGEGT. The CDR3 runs 17 residues. The CDR3 region is CASSYSKSGRAWDEQYF. The CDR3 DNA reads TGTGCCAGCAGTTACTCGAAAAGCGGGAGGGCCTGGGACGAGCAGTACTTC.

Regarding this clonotype: This sequence may be a read error, since a much larger clone differs from it by one base. The CDR3 spells CSVVICGTGELFF. The DNA of the CDR3 is TGCAGCGTTGTTATCTGTGGTACCGGGGAGCTGTTTTTT. The rearrangement links TRBV29-1 to TRBJ2-2; D remains ambiguous. The CDR3 length is 13 residues. Germline CDR1 and CDR2: SQVTM and ANQGSEA. Trimming removed 4 bases from V and 5 bases from J, with 11 bases in between.

The V gene is TRBV6-5, the J gene TRBJ1-1; D is undetermined. Germline V gene sequence: CDR1 MNHEY, CDR2 SVGAGI. CDR3 length: 13 residues. V was clipped by 7 bases and J by 5 bases, with 14 bases between them. The CDR3, as DNA: TGTGCCAGCAACCGGGTCTCGGGGACTGAAGCTTTCTTT. Amino acid sequence: CASNRVSGTEAFF.

With respect to this clonotype: A single base separates this from a much larger clone, so it may be a read error. The gene calls are TRBV6-5 and TRBJ1-5, with unresolved D. Germline-derived CDR1 and CDR2 are MNHEY and SVGAGI. There are 13 residues in the CDR3. The CDR3 loop reads CDSSTNSNQPQHF. The CDR3 DNA reads TGTGACAGCAGTACCAACAGCAATCAGCCCCAGCATTTT.

Note on this clonotype: Its ends do not fully match the called genes, so a read error is possible. The rearrangement links TRBV12-3 or TRBV12-4 to TRBJ2-1, with D possibly being TRBD1 or TRBD2 (6 bases each). The CDR3 is 18 amino acids. The CDR3 protein is CASSLDGSSVGGYNERFF. The CDR3 DNA reads as TGTGCCAGCAGTTTAGACGGGAGCTCAGTAGGGGGTTACAATGAGCGGTTCTTC.

The chain employs TRBV30 and TRBJ2-7; 7 positions match TRBD2. Germline assignment: CDR1 GTSNPN and CDR2 SVGIG (reference sequence). Trimming took 3 bases from V and 5 from J; bases not matched to a gene: 10. This CDR3 is built from 14 residues. The CDR3, as DNA: TGTGCCTGGAGCGGGCTGCGGGGGATCCACGAGCAGTACTTC. Translation gives CAWSGLRGIHEQYF.

This chain connects TRBV28 to TRBJ2-2; D unclear. Looked up from germline, CDR1 is MDHEN and CDR2 is SYDVKM. The CDR3 consists of 15 residues. V lost 6 bases to trimming and J lost 5 bases, with 16 bases between them. CDR3 protein: CASSRIVGETGELFF. CDR3 nucleotides: TGTGCCAGCAGCCGCATCGTCGGAGAGACCGGGGAGCTGTTTTTT.

This clonotype came up many times. CDR3 residues: CASSLAGGSSYEQYF. The CDR3 region has the DNA TGTGCCAGCAGTTTGGCGGGAGGGTCGTCCTACGAGCAGTACTTC. The V gene is TRBV12-3 or TRBV12-4, the J gene TRBJ2-7; TRBD2 matches at 9 bases. Trimming at V came to 3 bases and at J to 1 base, leaving 4 bases not matched to a gene. This CDR3 is built from 15 residues.

Points on this clonotype: With a much larger clone just one base away, this may be a read error. This chain connects TRBV6-1 to TRBJ2-7; D is perhaps TRBD1 or TRBD2 (6 bases each). CDR3 length: 16 residues. The V gene's germline CDR1 is MNHNS and CDR2 SASEGT. The CDR3, as DNA: TGTGCCAACAGTGAAAGTGGGGGGACAACATGGGCCACGCAGTACTTC. Translation: CANSESGGTTWATQYF.

As regards this clonotype: A much larger clone differs by one base, so this may be a read error. This rearrangement joins TRBV10-3 to TRBJ1-1; TRBD1 agrees at 11 bases. Germline V gene lookup returns CDR1 ENHRY and CDR2 SYGVKD. The CDR3 covers 16 residues. The CDR3 bases are TGTGCCATCAGCGGGACAGGGGGTGAACGAAATACTGGAGCTTTCTTT. Translating it yields CAISGTGGERNTGAFF.

Points on this clonotype: One junction end disagrees with the germline gene, perhaps due to a read error. This chain joins TRBV29-1 and TRBJ2-1, with D maybe TRBD2 (5 bases). This CDR3 has 14 amino acids. The germline gives CDR1 SQVTM, CDR2 ANQGSEA. The CDR3 loop reads CSVGGSAIANEHFF. The CDR3 DNA reads TGCAGCGTTGGAGGGTCGGCCATCGCCAATGAGCACTTCTTC.

Notes on this clonotype: The junction departs from germline at one end; a sequencing error may be responsible. This chain connects TRBV11-2 to TRBJ2-5; D is perhaps TRBD2 (5 bases). Per the germline V gene, CDR1 is SGHAT and CDR2 is FQNNGV. The CDR3 extends over 18 amino acids. CDR3 bases: TGTGCCAGTAGCTTAGCGAGGCTAACCCTGGGAAAAAAAGAGACCAAGTACTTC. Translation: CASSLARLTLGKKETKYF. The full variable domain, completed using reference TRBV11-2 and TRBJ2-5, is EAGVAQSPRYKIIEKRQSVAFWCNPISGHATLYWYQQILGQGPKLLIQFQNNGVVDDSQLPKDRFSAERLKGVDSTLKIQPAKLEDSAVYLCASSLARLTLGKKETKYFGPGTRLLVL.

The rearrangement uses TRBV10-1 and TRBJ2-4, with D tentatively TRBD1 or TRBD2 (5 bases each). This CDR3 has 15 amino acids. V lost 4 bases and J 9 bases, leaving 19 bases between the germline ends. Germline loops: CDR1 WNHNN, CDR2 SYGVQD (reference sequence). Here the CDR3 reads CASSAGAGTESIQYF. The CDR3 bases are TGCGCCAGCAGTGCCGGGGCAGGCACGGAAAGCATTCAGTACTTC.

With respect to this clonotype: A much larger clone differs from this one at a single base, so this may be a read error. The rearrangement uses TRBV4-1 and TRBJ2-2; TRBD2 agrees at 8 bases. The CDR3 loop spans 15 amino acids. Germline V CDR1 and CDR2: MGHRA, YSYEKL. CDR3 DNA sequence: TGCGCCAGCGGCCAAACGGGAGGGCCCTCCGGGGAGCTGTTTTTT. Residues: CASGQTGGPSGELFF.

This clonotype was counted a few times. The CDR3 loop reads CASSALAAETGELFF. The CDR3 DNA is TGTGCCAGCAGCGCCCTCGCGGCAGAGACCGGGGAGCTGTTTTTT. J is TRBJ2-2 and V is TRBV5-5; unclear D gene. In germline, CDR1 is SGHKS, CDR2 YYEKEE (reference sequence). With 4 bases removed from V and 5 bases from J, the gap between germline ends came to 15 bases. CDR3 length: 15 amino acids. The variable domain in full, with the rest retrieved from reference TRBV5-5 and TRBJ2-2, is DAGVTQSPTHLIKTRGQQVTLRCSPISGHKSVSWYQQVLGQGPQFIFQYYEKEERGRGNFPDRFSARQFPNYSSELNVNALLLGDSALYLCASSALAAETGELFFGEGSRLTVL.

The V call is TRBV5-6, the J call TRBJ1-3; D gene uncertain. Germline V lookup: CDR1 SGHDT, CDR2 YYEEEE. The CDR3 runs 15 residues. With 1 base removed from V and 3 bases from J, the gap between germline ends came to 11 bases. The CDR3 DNA reads as TGTGCCAGCAGCTTGAACTGGGGTATTGGAAACACCATATATTTT. Encoded protein: CASSLNWGIGNTIYF.

The sample holds a few counts of this clonotype. This CDR3 fails to terminate in the conserved phenylalanine or tryptophan, so it likely reflects a read error. The chain has TRBV11-2 and TRBJ2-5, with D perhaps TRBD1 (6 bases). There are 16 residues in the CDR3. Germline loops: CDR1 SGHAT, CDR2 FQNNGV. Trimming shortened V by 0 bases and J by 1 base, and 12 bases separated the two germline ends. The CDR3, as DNA: TGTGCCAGCAGCTTAGATGCGACAGGTCCCCAAGAGACCCAGTACCTC. This encodes CASSLDATGPQETQYL.

The chain links TRBV6-5 to TRBJ2-4; possibly TRBD2 for D (5 bases). CDR1 MNHEY and CDR2 SVGAGI come from the germline V gene. The CDR3 length is 12 residues. Trimming removed 10 bases from V and 8 bases from J, with 15 bases in between. This chain's CDR3 is CANTGMCDIQYF. The CDR3 DNA is TGTGCCAACACCGGGATGTGTGACATTCAGTACTTC.

CDR3 sequence (DNA): TGTGCCAGCAGCGGGACCCATAATCAGCCCCAGCATTTT. Translation gives CASSGTHNQPQHF. The J gene is TRBJ1-5, the V gene TRBV6-6, with a weak D call TRBD1 (5 bases). Deletions cut 6 bases from V and 4 bases from J, with 10 bases between. The CDR3 has 13 residues. Germline loops: CDR1 MNHNY, CDR2 SVGAGI (reference sequence).

This clonotype is medium-sized. This chain connects TRBV11-2 to TRBJ1-1, with D perhaps matching TRBD1 (5 bases). Germline V CDR1 and CDR2: SGHAT, FQNNGV. The CDR3 runs to 16 residues. Between the trimmed V and J ends, which lost 5 bases and 0 bases, there was a span of 16 bases. As DNA, the CDR3 is TGTGCCAGCAGCAGGCAGGGTGGTGGACTGAACACTGAAGCTTTCTTT. Its translation is CASSRQGGGLNTEAFF.

As to this clonotype: A read error may explain this, as a much larger clone is one base away. This chain connects TRBV5-6 to TRBJ1-2; the D gene is possibly TRBD1 (5 bases). The CDR3 length is 15 residues. Deletions cut 1 base from V and 7 bases from J, with 17 bases between. Germline loops: CDR1 SGHDT, CDR2 YYEEEE. Here the CDR3 DNA reads TGTGCCAGCAGCTTGATCGGGACGGACCTCTGTGGCTACACCTTC. Encoded protein: CASSLIGTDLCGYTF.

This clonotype has at least ten counts. The chain employs TRBV4-1 and TRBJ2-7, with 8 positions matching TRBD2. CDR1 is MGHRA and CDR2 is YSYEKL in the germline V gene. Unmatched junction bases numbered 22, after V lost 1 base and J lost 2 bases. This CDR3 region has 21 residues. The CDR3 DNA sequence: TGCGCCAGCAGCCAAGTAGGTAATGGGGGAACTGGCGGGAGGCGACCCTACGAGCAGTACTTC. It encodes CASSQVGNGGTGGRRPYEQYF.

The CDR3 sequence: CASTRKSGGFYGYTF. As DNA, the CDR3 is TGTGCCAGCACCCGCAAATCGGGGGGGTTCTATGGCTACACCTTC. The J gene is TRBJ1-2, the V gene TRBV11-2; D possibly corresponds to TRBD1 (5 bases). V lost 7 bases to trimming and J lost 4 bases, with 19 bases between them. Germline V gene sequence: CDR1 SGHAT, CDR2 FQNNGV. The CDR3 spans 15 residues.

Notes on this clonotype: This may stem from a read error, because a much larger clone lies one nucleotide away. The chain combines TRBV6-2 or TRBV6-3 with TRBJ2-7; TRBD2 matches 11 bases. V was pared by 5 bases and J by 0 bases, with 3 bases of the junction left unmatched. Germline CDR1 is MNHEY and CDR2 is SVGEGT. The CDR3 loop spans 15 amino acids. The CDR3 coding sequence is TGTGCCAGCAGTCGGGGACTAGCGGTCTCCTACGAGCAGTACTTC. Translated: CASSRGLAVSYEQYF.

In this sample, this clonotype turned up a few times. The chain carries TRBV6-5 and TRBJ2-7; 10 bases agree with TRBD2. J was trimmed by 7 bases and V by 4 bases; bases with no gene match: 19. Germline CDR1 is MNHEY and CDR2 is SVGAGI. The CDR3 covers 18 residues. CDR3: CASSSSLTLAGDSGEQYF. As DNA, the CDR3 is TGTGCCAGCAGTTCCTCCCTCACTCTAGCGGGAGACTCGGGGGAGCAGTACTTC.

J is TRBJ2-3 and V is TRBV6-2 or TRBV6-3; D is unresolved. With the DNA end fitting TRBJ1-5 better, the J assignment may be wrong. The CDR3 spans 15 residues. The germline V gene encodes CDR1 MNHEY and CDR2 SVGEGT. The CDR3 DNA sequence: TGTGCCAGCAGTTGCCGTATAAGATCAGCAGATACGCAGCATTTT. Amino acids: CASSCRIRSADTQHF.

Regarding this clonotype: A read error is possible here, since a much larger clone lies one base away. The genes are TRBV29-1 and TRBJ2-3; D might be TRBD2 (6 bases). Germline V lookup: CDR1 SQVTM, CDR2 ANQGSEA. This CDR3 contains 15 residues. This CDR3 is CSAARTLGGTDRQYF. CDR3 DNA: TGCAGTGCAGCCCGGACCCTCGGGGGTACAGATAGGCAGTATTTT.

Worth noting for this clonotype: A much larger clone sits a single nucleotide away, making a read error possible. The gene calls are TRBV6-1 and TRBJ2-2; D remains unclear. The CDR3 covers 15 residues. The germline CDR1 and CDR2 sequences are MNHNS and SASEGT. CDR3 bases: TGTGGCAGCAGTGAAAGGCAGCCAAACACCGGGGAGCTGTTTTTT. It codes for CGSSERQPNTGELFF.

This clonotype was counted many times. The chain is built from TRBV6-2 or TRBV6-3 and TRBJ2-2; no clear D. Germline loops: CDR1 MNHEY, CDR2 SVGEGT. CDR3 length: 17 amino acids. Trimming pared 0 bases from V and 2 bases from J, leaving 13 bases between. Here the CDR3 DNA reads TGTGCCAGCAGTTACTCGACCGCGACTTTAAACACCGGGGAGCTGTTTTTT. Translated, it gives CASSYSTATLNTGELFF.

Turning to this clonotype: Its ends do not fully match the called genes, so a read error is possible. J is TRBJ1-2 and V is TRBV5-1; maybe TRBD1 (6 bases). The CDR3 sequence is 14 residues long. Germline lookup yields CDR1 SGHRS and CDR2 YFSETQ. CDR3 sequence: CASSLGTARYGYAF. The CDR3 nucleotides are TGCGCCAGCAGCTTGGGGACAGCTAGATATGGCTACGCCTTC.

This clonotype was counted many times. CDR3: CASSLDRGSSPLHF. As DNA, the CDR3 is TGTGCCAGCAGCTTGGACAGGGGAAGTTCACCCCTCCACTTT. J is TRBJ1-6 and V is TRBV5-6; 7 bases align to TRBD1. J was trimmed by 9 bases and V by 0 bases; bases with no gene match: 3. The germline V gene encodes CDR1 SGHDT and CDR2 YYEEEE. The CDR3 consists of 14 residues.